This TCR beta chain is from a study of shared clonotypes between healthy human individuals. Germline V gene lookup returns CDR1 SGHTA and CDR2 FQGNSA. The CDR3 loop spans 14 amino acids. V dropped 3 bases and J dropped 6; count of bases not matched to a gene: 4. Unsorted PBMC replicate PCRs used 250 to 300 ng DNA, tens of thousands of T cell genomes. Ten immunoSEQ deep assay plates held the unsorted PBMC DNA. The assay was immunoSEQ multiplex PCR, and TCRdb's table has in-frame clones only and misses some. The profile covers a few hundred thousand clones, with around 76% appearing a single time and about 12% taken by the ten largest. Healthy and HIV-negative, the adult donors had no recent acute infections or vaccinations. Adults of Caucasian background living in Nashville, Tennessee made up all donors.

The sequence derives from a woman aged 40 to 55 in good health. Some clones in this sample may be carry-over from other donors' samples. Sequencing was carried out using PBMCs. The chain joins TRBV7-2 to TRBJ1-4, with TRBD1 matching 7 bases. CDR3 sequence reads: CASSFRQGDEKLFF. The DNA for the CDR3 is TGTGCCAGCAGCTTCAGACAGGGCGATGAAAAACTGTTTTTT.